This TCR beta chain came from a study of Ad26.COV2.S vaccination and SARS-CoV-2 variants. Study-wide context: The donor belonged to the COV1001 Ad26.COV2.S trial arm. Intramuscular Ad26.COV2.S at 5x10^10 or 1x10^11 viral particles.

Treatment of the sample: roughly 18 received Ad26.COV2.S at low or high dose, single or two shots; roughly 5 received placebo; per-sample allocation not given. Sampling was done on day 63 after the first vaccine or placebo injection. After removal of 1 base from V and 4 bases from J, the junction contained 15 bases not matched to a gene. The CDR3 sequence is 18 residues long. Germline-derived CDR1 and CDR2 are LGHDT and YNNKEL (reference sequence). Some clones are missing from TCRdb's copy, which holds only in-frame ones; the method was immunoSEQ multiplex PCR. The table records hundreds of thousands of clones, around 87% of them present only once. For this clone: The antigen remains undetermined.

General study results and limits: Across vaccine and placebo recipients, the breadth of non-spike TCRs was similar.

The chain links TRBV3-1 (or the pseudogene TRBV3-2) to TRBJ1-1; 7 nucleotides agree with TRBD1. The specimen was peripheral blood, collected in a trial of Ad26.COV2.S vaccine versus placebo. This receptor was identified in a person aged 18 to 59 who received the Ad26.COV2.S COVID-19 vaccine or a placebo. The chain's CDR3 is CASSQVGILGGDGTEAFF. DNA for the CDR3: TGTGCCAGCAGCCAAGTGGGTATTTTAGGGGGCGACGGCACTGAAGCTTTCTTT.